A selection of T cell receptor beta chains follows, all from one sample in a study of cytomegalovirus exposure and HLA in healthy donors. Using immunoSEQ multiplex PCR, the repertoire was profiled, and TCRdb retains in-frame clones only, with some absent. The table lists around 98,000 clones, approximately 69% of them singletons, with 0.95% to 1.5% in the top ten. Sequencing was carried out using PBMCs. Every receptor here comes from a female donor in good health and CMV-seronegative. Both conserved end residues are part of each CDR3. Each record gives: clone size, V gene, D gene, J gene, CDR3 protein, CDR3 DNA. D genes are given only for firm matches. Some rows have no size entry. The others give once, few or many, or a class for an expanded clone.

few	TRBV5-6	TRBD2	TRBJ2-3	CASSRLADSTDTQYF	TGTGCCAGCAGCCGACTAGCGGATAGCACAGATACGCAGTATTTT
.	TRBV10-2	.	TRBJ2-7	CASRRDFSYEQYF	TGCGCCAGCAGGCGGGACTTTTCCTACGAGCAGTACTTC
.	TRBV28	.	TRBJ2-3	CASSLGPFSTDTQYF	TGTGCCAGCAGTTTAGGGCCCTTTAGCACAGATACGCAGTATTTT
once	TRBV4-2	TRBD2	TRBJ2-7	CASSLGLVSEQYF	TGTGCCAGCAGCCTAGGACTAGTAAGCGAGCAGTACTTC
.	TRBV7-8	.	TRBJ2-3	CASSLFRDTQYF	TGTGCCAGCAGCTTATTCCGGGATACGCAGTATTTT
few	TRBV7-9	.	TRBJ2-5	CASSSDINGETQYF	TGTGCCAGCAGCTCCGACATAAATGGGGAGACCCAGTACTTC
.	TRBV6-1	.	TRBJ2-7	CASSDSGPRGYEQYF	TGTGCCAGCAGTGATTCGGGCCCGCGGGGTTACGAGCAGTACTTC
few	TRBV13	.	TRBJ1-3	CASRKPNSGNTIYF	TGTGCCAGCAGGAAGCCCAACTCTGGAAACACCATATATTTT
few	TRBV10-3	TRBD2	TRBJ2-5	CAIGGGLGVTQYF	TGTGCCATCGGTGGAGGACTAGGGGTGACCCAGTACTTC
.	TRBV27	.	TRBJ2-6	CAAGRDPLTNVLTF	TGTGCCGCAGGGCGGGACCCCTTGACCAACGTCCTGACTTTC
.	TRBV29-1	TRBD2	TRBJ2-1	CSVGLAGDEQFF	TGCAGCGTCGGACTAGCGGGAGATGAGCAGTTCTTC
.	TRBV4-1	TRBD1	TRBJ1-6	CASSQTGGRSPLHF	TGCGCCAGCAGCCAGACAGGGGGCAGGTCACCCCTCCACTTT
.	TRBV7-9	.	TRBJ2-7	CASSSSNEQYF	TGTGCCAGCAGCTCCAGTAATGAGCAGTACTTC
.	TRBV6-5	.	TRBJ2-1	CASSYSRYSYNEQFF	TGTGCCAGCAGTTACTCGCGGTACTCCTACAATGAGCAGTTCTTC
once	TRBV7-2	.	TRBJ2-7	CASSLGPEAHF	TGTGCCAGCAGCTTAGGGCCGGAGGCTCACTTC
.	TRBV4-3	TRBD1	TRBJ2-1	CASSQDGTGGYNEQFF	TGCGCCAGCAGCCAAGATGGGACAGGGGGCTACAATGAGCAGTTCTTC
.	TRBV6-5	TRBD1	TRBJ1-1	CASSYGTGAEALF	TGTGCCAGCAGTTACGGGACAGGGGCTGAAGCTCTCTTT
.	TRBV30	TRBD1	TRBJ1-5	CAWSVGDTGAGQPQHF	TGTGCCTGGAGCGTAGGGGATACAGGGGCGGGTCAGCCCCAGCATTTT
.	TRBV7-9	TRBD2	TRBJ2-2	CASSLARGMVGELFF	TGTGCCAGCAGCTTAGCGCGGGGGATGGTCGGGGAGCTGTTTTTT
.	TRBV2	.	TRBJ2-1	CASSPRGYEQFF	TGTGCCAGCAGTCCCCGGGGTTATGAGCAGTTCTTC
.	TRBV6-1	.	TRBJ2-5	CASRPGDFQETQYF	TGTGCCAGCAGGCCTGGGGACTTCCAAGAGACCCAGTACTTC
.	TRBV11-2	.	TRBJ2-3	CASSLVPGISTDTQYF	TGTGCCAGCAGCTTAGTCCCGGGAATCAGCACAGATACGCAGTATTTT
.	TRBV28	TRBD1	TRBJ1-1	CASSLGTVDTFF	TGTGCCAGCAGTCTCGGGACAGTTGATACTTTCTTT
.	TRBV30	.	TRBJ1-1	CAWTPGSNTEAFF	TGTGCCTGGACTCCCGGGAGTAACACTGAAGCTTTCTTT
few	TRBV9	TRBD2	TRBJ2-2	CASSAPAGGETGELFF	TGTGCCAGCAGCGCGCCAGCGGGGGGCGAGACCGGGGAGCTGTTTTTT
.	TRBV10-3	TRBD2	TRBJ2-7	CAIRDYYEQYF	TGTGCCATCCGGGACTACTACGAGCAGTACTTC
.	TRBV30	.	TRBJ1-2	CAWSEGEASGYTF	TGTGCCTGGAGCGAGGGAGAGGCCTCCGGCTACACCTTC
.	TRBV9	TRBD2	TRBJ2-1	CASSVLAGVSYNEQFF	TGTGCCAGCAGCGTACTAGCGGGGGTCTCTTACAATGAGCAGTTCTTC
.	TRBV9	TRBD2	TRBJ2-2	CASNSGVGGGGELFF	TGTGCCAGCAACTCGGGTGTGGGGGGGGGCGGGGAGCTGTTTTTT
few	TRBV5-1	.	TRBJ1-1	CASSRAGSGKNTEAFF	TGCGCCAGCAGCCGTGCCGGGAGCGGGAAGAACACTGAAGCTTTCTTT
.	TRBV7-9	TRBD2	TRBJ2-6	CASSFPSGGGAGANVLTF	TGTGCCAGCAGCTTCCCTAGCGGAGGAGGGGCTGGGGCCAACGTCCTGACTTTC
.	TRBV6-6	TRBD1	TRBJ1-1	CASSYDRGETEAFF	TGTGCCAGCAGTTACGACAGGGGGGAGACTGAAGCTTTCTTT
.	TRBV5-1	TRBD1	TRBJ1-5	CASSSGTGHQPQHF	TGCGCCAGCAGCTCCGGGACAGGGCATCAGCCCCAGCATTTT
.	TRBV6-5	TRBD1	TRBJ1-2	CASRPPRGKGGYTF	TGTGCCAGCAGGCCCCCCAGGGGGAAGGGTGGCTACACCTTC
.	TRBV4-1	TRBD1	TRBJ1-2	CASSQDLGGWGGYTF	TGCGCCAGCAGCCAAGACCTAGGGGGCTGGGGTGGCTACACCTTC
.	TRBV12-2	.	TRBJ2-2	CASRLVVPSGANTGELFF	TGTGCAAGTCGCTTAGTGGTCCCTAGCGGGGCGAACACCGGGGAGCTGTTTTTT
.	TRBV27	.	TRBJ1-4	CASSPRGGKLFF	TGTGCCAGCAGTCCCCGCGGGGGAAAACTGTTTTTT
once	TRBV28	.	TRBJ1-5	CASSLGGNNQPQHF	TGTGCCAGCAGTTTGGGGGGGAACAATCAGCCCCAGCATTTT
.	TRBV18	.	TRBJ2-1	CASSPGEDFAGNEQFF	TGTGCCAGCTCACCAGGGGAGGACTTCGCCGGCAATGAGCAGTTCTTC
.	TRBV30	TRBD1	TRBJ1-2	CAWRRQGLDYGYTF	TGTGCCTGGAGGAGACAGGGGTTGGACTATGGCTACACCTTC
.	TRBV30	.	TRBJ1-1	CAWSIMGLPEAFF	TGTGCCTGGAGCATAATGGGCTTGCCTGAAGCTTTCTTT
.	TRBV29-1	.	TRBJ2-5	CSVRTPGVTQYF	TGCAGCGTTCGGACTCCCGGAGTGACCCAGTACTTC
.	TRBV6-5	TRBD1	TRBJ1-2	CASSYSGQEANYGYTF	TGTGCCAGCAGTTACTCGGGACAGGAAGCTAACTATGGCTACACCTTC
.	TRBV19	TRBD2	TRBJ2-1	CASTPTGKRGGPSEQFF	TGTGCCAGTACCCCAACGGGAAAGCGGGGGGGCCCCAGTGAGCAGTTCTTC
few	TRBV27	TRBD2	TRBJ2-7	CASRLRDYPTYEQYF	TGTGCCAGCAGGCTCCGGGACTATCCTACCTACGAGCAGTACTTC
.	TRBV27	TRBD1	TRBJ2-3	CASSLFWATGADTQYF	TGTGCCAGCAGTTTATTCTGGGCAACAGGGGCCGATACGCAGTATTTT
.	TRBV15	.	TRBJ2-1	CATSRAVRGATYNEQFF	TGTGCCACCAGCAGAGCGGTTCGGGGGGCGACCTACAATGAGCAGTTCTTC
.	TRBV28	TRBD2	TRBJ2-5	CASTRYQTSAETQYF	TGTGCCAGCACGAGATACCAAACTAGCGCAGAGACCCAGTACTTC
.	TRBV6-1	TRBD1	TRBJ1-2	CASSPTGYGYTF	TGTGCCAGCAGCCCGACAGGGTATGGCTACACCTTC
.	TRBV30	TRBD1	TRBJ1-4	CAWSFPGQGSEKLFF	TGTGCCTGGAGTTTCCCGGGACAGGGGTCTGAAAAACTGTTTTTT
.	TRBV7-2	.	TRBJ2-1	CASSLEAGYNEQFF	TGTGCCAGCAGCTTAGAGGCGGGTTACAATGAGCAGTTCTTC
.	TRBV4-1	.	TRBJ2-2	CASSQSYGGVLSNTGELFF	TGCGCCAGCAGCCAGTCTTACGGGGGTGTACTCTCGAACACCGGGGAGCTGTTTTTT
.	TRBV15	.	TRBJ2-7	CATSSPAGASYEQYF	TGTGCCACCAGCAGTCCAGCAGGGGCCTCCTACGAGCAGTACTTC